These 4 T cell receptor beta chains were sequenced from one sample in a study of cytomegalovirus exposure and HLA in healthy donors. PCR primers comprised 60 Vbeta and 13 Jbeta primers. The method was immunoSEQ multiplex PCR; TCRdb's version includes in-frame clones alone and lacks a portion of them. The data contain 35,000 to 45,000 clones, approximately 78% of them singletons. Sequences were obtained from PBMCs. The receptors were sampled from a woman in her twenties or thirties in good health and CMV-seronegative.

The chain employs TRBV7-8 and TRBJ2-2; D is perhaps TRBD1 (5 bases). Trimming took off 2 bases at V and 3 bases at J, with 7 bases between the two ends. This CDR3 spans 14 amino acids. CDR1 is SGHVS and CDR2 is FQNEAQ in the germline V gene. The CDR3 nucleotides read TGTGCCAGCAGCTTAAGGGGTGACACCGGGGAGCTGTTTTTT. Its protein product is CASSLRGDTGELFF.

The rearrangement joins TRBV19 to TRBJ1-6; the D gene is possibly TRBD1 (5 bases). Germline V gene data show CDR1 as LNHDA and CDR2 as SQIVND (reference sequence). The CDR3 has 13 amino acids. V lost 8 bases to trimming and J lost 6 bases, with 11 bases between them. CDR3 nucleotides: TGTGCCAGTGGGGGGTCGTCTAATTCACCCCTCCACTTT. Its translation is CASGGSSNSPLHF. Based on the CDR3 plus reference TRBV19 and TRBJ1-6, the full variable domain is DGGITQSPKYLFRKEGQNVTLSCEQNLNHDAMYWYRQDPGQGLRLIYYSQIVNDFQKGDIAEGYSVSREKKESFPLTVTSAQKNPTAFYLCASGGSSNSPLHFGNGTRLTVT.

This chain joins TRBV20-1 and TRBJ1-2; tentative D call: TRBD1 (5 bases). Per germline, CDR1 DFQATT and CDR2 SNEGSKA (reference sequence). This CDR3 is built from 8 residues. Trimming removed 6 bases from V and 14 bases from J, with 10 bases in between. The CDR3 DNA reads TGCAGTGCAACTGGGGGGACCTTC. Translation gives CSATGGTF.

The chain employs TRBV28 and TRBJ1-1; TRBD1 aligns across 9 bases. CDR1 is MDHEN and CDR2 is SYDVKM in the germline V gene. V lost 7 bases and J lost 4; bases outside the gene matches: 4. The CDR3 sequence is 13 residues long. The CDR3 is CASNRGPGTEAFF. The CDR3 DNA reads TGTGCCAGCAACAGGGGGCCCGGCACTGAAGCTTTCTTT.